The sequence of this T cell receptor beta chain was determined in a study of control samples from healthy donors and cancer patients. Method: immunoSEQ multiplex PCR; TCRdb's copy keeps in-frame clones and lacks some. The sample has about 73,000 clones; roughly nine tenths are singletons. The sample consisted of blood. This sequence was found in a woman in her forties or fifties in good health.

CDR3: CATSVIGSPRGTDTQYF. The CDR3 nucleotides read TGTGCCACCAGTGTAATCGGGTCGCCGAGGGGAACAGATACGCAGTATTTT. V is TRBV24-1 and J is TRBJ2-3; D is tentatively TRBD1 or TRBD2 (5 bases each). V gave up 5 bases and J gave up 3 bases, with 20 bases separating them. CDR1 and CDR2 (germline): KGHDR, SFDVKD. CDR3 length: 17 residues.